This is a list of T cell receptor beta chains from one sample in a study of liver allograft versus peripheral blood T cells. TCRdb used MiXCR to reprocess the reads, holding one entry per CDR3 protein. The top ten hold 8% to 10% of the sample, which has some 9,000 distinct CDR3 sequences, around 26% seen once. Receptors were obtained from a human patient who had a liver transplant. T cells may partly derive from the graft donor. The CDR3 runs from the conserved cysteine through the conserved F or W. Each record gives: D gene, V gene, J gene, clone size, CDR3 protein, CDR3 DNA. D genes are given only for firm matches. Size is omitted from some rows. Given values are once, few, many or a class for expanded clones.

NA	TRBV19	TRBJ2-7	NA	CASSGAYEQYF	TGTGCCAGTAGTGGGGCCTACGAGCAGTACTTC
TRBD1	TRBV27	TRBJ1-2	NA	CARLGQGGDGYTF	TGTGCCAGATTGGGACAGGGTGGAGATGGCTACACCTTC
NA	TRBV19	TRBJ1-3	NA	CASRPAPEDSGNTIYF	TGTGCCAGTAGGCCCGCTCCGGAGGACTCTGGAAACACCATATATTTT
NA	TRBV19	TRBJ1-1	NA	CASSEWGPMNTEAFF	TGTGCCAGTAGTGAGTGGGGTCCTATGAACACTGAAGCTTTCTTT
TRBD1	TRBV19	TRBJ1-4	medium-sized	CASSPRDRLNEKLFF	TGTGCCAGTAGTCCACGGGACAGACTTAATGAAAAACTGTTTTTT
NA	TRBV19	TRBJ2-2	NA	CASSIDRGWDTGELFF	TGTGCCAGTAGTATAGACAGGGGTTGGGACACCGGGGAGCTGTTTTTT
NA	TRBV18	TRBJ2-2	medium-sized	CASSPPKGDGTGELFF	TGTGCCAGCTCCCCGCCGAAGGGAGACGGCACCGGGGAGCTGTTTTTT
NA	TRBV19	TRBJ1-2	medium-sized	CASSGYTF	TGTGCCAGTAGTGGCTACACCTTC
NA	TRBV10-3	TRBJ1-3	medium-sized	CAISDPGRVGNTIYF	TGTGCCATCAGTGACCCTGGACGTGTGGGAAACACCATATATTTT
NA	TRBV5-5	TRBJ1-1	medium-sized	CASIPTVMNTEAFF	TGTGCCAGCATCCCGACGGTCATGAACACTGAAGCTTTCTTT
NA	TRBV18	TRBJ2-3	medium-sized	CASSPPNGGIDTQYF	TGTGCCAGCTCACCACCGAACGGGGGTATTGATACGCAGTATTTT
NA	TRBV19	TRBJ1-3	medium-sized	CASTQQGNRALDTIYF	TGTGCCAGTACCCAACAGGGCAATCGCGCCCTAGACACCATATATTTT
NA	TRBV28	TRBJ1-5	many	CATLPGVSGQPQHF	TGTGCCACACTACCAGGAGTGTCGGGCCAGCCCCAGCATTTT
NA	TRBV7-2	TRBJ1-6	few	CASSLEKNSPLHF	TGTGCCAGCAGCTTAGAGAAAAATTCACCCCTCCACTTT
TRBD2	TRBV18	TRBJ2-2	medium-sized	CASSPRTSANTGELFF	TGTGCCAGCTCCCCAAGGACTAGCGCGAACACCGGGGAGCTGTTTTTT
TRBD1	TRBV3-1	TRBJ1-2	NA	CASERNGQGLSMDGYTF	TGTGCCAGCGAAAGAAACGGACAGGGGCTCAGTATGGATGGCTACACCTTC
TRBD1	TRBV28	TRBJ1-4	many	CASSALTGGANEKLFF	TGTGCCAGCAGTGCTTTGACAGGGGGGGCTAATGAAAAACTGTTTTTT
TRBD2	TRBV15	TRBJ2-7	medium-sized	CATSRASGLDGGEQYF	TGTGCCACCAGCAGAGCTTCAGGACTAGATGGCGGCGAGCAGTACTTC
NA	TRBV18	TRBJ1-1	NA	CASSLGQDTEAFF	TGTGCCAGCTCATTGGGGCAGGACACTGAAGCTTTCTTT
TRBD2	TRBV7-3	TRBJ2-1	NA	CASSLATSGRAKNEQFF	TGTGCCAGCAGCTTAGCCACTAGCGGGAGGGCGAAAAATGAGCAGTTCTTC
TRBD1	TRBV20-1	TRBJ2-7	few	CSAPRQGDEQYF	TGCAGTGCCCCCCGACAGGGCGACGAGCAGTACTTC
TRBD2	TRBV5-4	TRBJ2-7	few	CASSLWLAGGDEQYF	TGTGCCAGCAGCTTGTGGTTAGCGGGGGGGGATGAGCAGTACTTC
NA	TRBV20-1	TRBJ2-3	few	CSAISDTDTQYF	TGCAGTGCTATTTCAGACACAGATACGCAGTATTTT
NA	TRBV18	TRBJ1-2	NA	CASSRPGWDTPPGGYTF	TGTGCCAGCTCACGACCAGGTTGGGACACGCCGCCAGGAGGCTACACCTTC
NA	TRBV12-3/TRBV12-4	TRBJ2-7	few	CASSAGQRHSYEQYF	TGTGCCAGCAGTGCAGGACAGCGACATTCCTACGAGCAGTACTTC
NA	TRBV27	TRBJ2-5	NA	CASSLWSGPQETQYF	TGTGCCAGCAGTTTATGGTCAGGGCCGCAAGAGACCCAGTACTTC
NA	TRBV20-1	TRBJ1-2	NA	CSAKRQEAGYTF	TGCAGTGCAAAGAGACAGGAGGCTGGCTACACCTTC
TRBD1	TRBV28	TRBJ1-2	medium-sized	CASTGGYGYTF	TGTGCCAGCACAGGGGGCTATGGCTACACCTTC
TRBD1	TRBV20-1	TRBJ1-1	NA	CSASGQGADSTEAFF	TGCAGTGCTAGTGGGCAGGGGGCGGATTCGACTGAAGCTTTCTTT
TRBD1	TRBV12-5	TRBJ2-7	NA	CASGLKPGQGPYEQYF	TGTGCTAGTGGCCTCAAGCCGGGACAGGGTCCCTACGAGCAGTACTTC
TRBD1	TRBV7-9	TRBJ1-6	many	CASAGWDRLNSPLHF	TGTGCCAGCGCTGGATGGGACAGACTCAATTCACCCCTCCACTTT
TRBD1	TRBV29-1	TRBJ1-1	many	CSGERDSEAFF	TGCAGCGGGGAGAGGGACAGTGAAGCTTTCTTT
NA	TRBV6-1	TRBJ2-3	many	CASSWPRDTDTQYF	TGTGCCAGCAGTTGGCCTAGGGACACAGATACGCAGTATTTT
TRBD1	TRBV27	TRBJ1-5	NA	CASSPGTVNQPQHF	TGTGCCAGCAGTCCAGGGACAGTCAATCAGCCCCAGCATTTT
TRBD1	TRBV7-9	TRBJ1-2	medium-sized	CASSPKGTGPNYGYTF	TGTGCCAGCAGCCCGAAAGGGACAGGACCTAACTATGGCTACACCTTC
TRBD2	TRBV20-1	TRBJ2-2	few	CSMRGVSTGELFF	TGCAGTATGCGGGGGGTTAGCACCGGGGAGCTGTTTTTT
NA	TRBV18	TRBJ1-5	medium-sized	CASSKGQTDNQPQHF	TGTGCCAGCTCAAAGGGGCAGACGGACAATCAGCCCCAGCATTTT
NA	TRBV27	TRBJ1-2	medium-sized	CASSPWGGSYTF	TGTGCCAGCAGCCCATGGGGTGGGAGCTACACCTTC
NA	TRBV28	TRBJ2-6	medium-sized	CASSLAGTGANVLTF	TGTGCCAGCAGTTTGGCGGGGACTGGGGCCAACGTCCTGACTTTC
NA	TRBV12-3/TRBV12-4	TRBJ1-2	NA	CASSPEGGGVRGYTF	TGTGCCAGCAGCCCGGAGGGGGGGGGCGTCAGGGGCTACACCTTC
NA	TRBV27	TRBJ1-6	medium-sized	CASSFGDRENSPLHF	TGTGCCAGCAGTTTTGGGGACCGAGAGAATTCACCCCTCCACTTT
TRBD1	TRBV10-3	TRBJ2-7	medium-sized	CAISDVTGGRYEQYF	TGTGCCATCAGTGATGTAACAGGGGGCCGCTACGAGCAGTACTTC
TRBD2	TRBV20-1	TRBJ2-1	many	CSARFPTSVNEQFF	TGCAGTGCTAGATTTCCGACTAGCGTCAATGAGCAGTTCTTC
NA	TRBV7-2	TRBJ2-1	few	CASSHAGTGVYNEQFF	TGTGCCAGCAGTCACGCCGGGACTGGAGTATACAATGAGCAGTTCTTC
NA	TRBV7-9	TRBJ1-2	medium-sized	CASHDYGYTF	TGTGCCAGTCATGACTATGGCTACACCTTC